These 21 T cell receptor beta chains were all obtained from the same sample, sequenced in a study of cytomegalovirus exposure and HLA in healthy donors. Some clones are missing from TCRdb's copy, which holds only in-frame ones; the method was immunoSEQ multiplex PCR. Here the sample spans over 100,000 clones, about 90% being singletons. The sample taken for sequencing was PBMCs. Every receptor here comes from a woman aged 18-29 years in good health and CMV-seronegative.

V is TRBV19 and J is TRBJ1-2, with D unclear. The V end lost 3 bases, the J end lost 3 bases, and 8 bases lay between the germline ends. The CDR3 extends over 13 amino acids. Germline CDR1 LNHDA, CDR2 SQIVND (reference sequence). The CDR3 region has the DNA TGTGCCAGTAGTATCGGTCTTTACTATGGCTACACCTTC. Translation: CASSIGLYYGYTF.

The chain has TRBV30 and TRBJ2-1, with TRBD2 as a possible D gene (5 bases). V was trimmed by 2 bases and J by 0 bases, leaving 14 bases between them. The CDR3 sequence is 16 residues long. Germline assignment: CDR1 GTSNPN and CDR2 SVGIG (reference sequence). CDR3 nucleotide sequence: TGTGCCTGGAGTAAAAGCGGAAGAAGCTCCTACAATGAGCAGTTCTTC. It codes for CAWSKSGRSSYNEQFF.

This clone was recorded a few times. The chain is built from TRBV4-2 and TRBJ2-1; 8 bases match TRBD2. Losses at the gene ends were 0 bases for V and 4 bases for J; bases not matched to a gene: 5. The germline V gene has CDR1 LGHNA and CDR2 YNFKEQ. CDR3 length: 16 amino acids. CDR3 in amino acids: CASSQDLGLGYNEQFF. DNA of the CDR3: TGTGCCAGCAGCCAAGATTTGGGACTAGGTTACAATGAGCAGTTCTTC.

The rearrangement uses TRBV19 and TRBJ1-1; D unresolved. The CDR3 loop spans 15 amino acids. Germline loops: CDR1 LNHDA, CDR2 SQIVND (reference sequence). The germline V and J ends were trimmed by 7 bases and 3 bases, with 18 bases remaining between them. The CDR3 here is CASKGGQAGDTEAFF. Here the CDR3 DNA reads TGTGCCAGTAAGGGAGGGCAGGCTGGGGACACTGAAGCTTTCTTT.

The chain recombines TRBV11-1 with TRBJ2-5; D remains ambiguous. Deletions cut 3 bases from V and 5 bases from J, with 4 bases between. From germline, CDR1 is SGHAT and CDR2 FQDESV (reference sequence). This CDR3 has 11 amino acids. The CDR3 sequence: CASSFQETQYF. The CDR3 region has the DNA TGTGCCAGCAGCTTTCAGGAGACCCAGTACTTC.

This clone occurred once. V usage is TRBV10-1 and J usage is TRBJ2-5; 7 bases agree with TRBD2. Per germline, CDR1 WNHNN and CDR2 SYGVQD (reference sequence). There are 13 residues in the CDR3. Trimming at V came to 6 bases and at J to 5 bases, leaving 6 bases not matched to a gene. DNA of the CDR3: TGCGCCAGCAGCGAAGGGAGGGAGGAGACCCAGTACTTC. As protein: CASSEGREETQYF.

This rearrangement joins TRBV7-9 to TRBJ1-4; no reliable D call. The ends were cut back, 4 bases at V and 4 bases at J, with 10 bases in the middle. This CDR3 region has 14 residues. Looked up from germline, CDR1 is SEHNR and CDR2 is FQNEAQ (reference sequence). The CDR3, as DNA: TGTGCCAGCAGCTATGCGGGATATAATGAAAAACTGTTTTTT. Translated: CASSYAGYNEKLFF.

V is TRBV7-2 and J is TRBJ1-5, with 12 bases matching TRBD1. CDR1 is SGHTA and CDR2 is FQGNSA in the germline V gene. This CDR3 is built from 17 residues. V shed 5 bases and J 1 base; nucleotides not matched to a gene: 6. The DNA for the CDR3 is TGTGCCAGCAGCACGGGACAGGGGGCGGCAAGCAATCAGCCCCAGCATTTT. Amino acids: CASSTGQGAASNQPQHF.

V gene TRBV28 combines with J gene TRBJ2-1; 9 bases match TRBD2. CDR3 size: 16 residues. The ends lost 5 bases at V and 5 bases at J; junction bases unmatched: 10. The germline V gene has CDR1 MDHEN and CDR2 SYDVKM. The CDR3 DNA is TGTGCCAGCAGTACCCCAAAGGCGGGAGGGAACAATGAGCAGTTCTTC. It is translated as CASSTPKAGGNNEQFF.

This clone was seen only once. The junction and the germline gene differ at one end; a read error may be behind it. The rearrangement joins TRBV5-1 to TRBJ2-3; maybe TRBD1 (6 bases). Germline CDR1 is SGHRS and CDR2 is YFSETQ. CDR3 length: 12 residues. As DNA, the CDR3 is TGCGCCAGCAGATTGGACAGTCATACGCAGTATTTT. Its protein product is CASRLDSHTQYF.

This clone was counted a few times. The V call is TRBV29-1, the J call TRBJ1-2; D might be TRBD1 (5 bases). Germline V CDR1 and CDR2: SQVTM, ANQGSEA. The CDR3 has 14 residues. CDR3 residues: CSALRGRGRGGYTF. The CDR3 DNA reads TGCAGTGCTCTGAGAGGGAGGGGCCGAGGGGGCTACACCTTC.

The chain combines TRBV21-1 with TRBJ1-1; no DNA check was done on the table's D call, TRBD1. TRBV21-1 constitutes a pseudogene. The CDR3 extends over 13 amino acids. DNA for the CDR3: TGTGCCAGCAGCAATATCCGGGACATCGAAGCTTTCTTT. It encodes CASSNIRDIEAFF.

In its sample, this clone was seen once. The chain has TRBV7-2 and TRBJ1-3; D is possibly TRBD1 (6 bases). Germline V gives CDR1 SGHTA, CDR2 FQGNSA. Between the trimmed V and J ends, which lost 5 bases and 6 bases, there was a span of 17 bases. This CDR3 spans 15 amino acids. The CDR3 is CASSPTGNNLNTIYF. CDR3 nucleotide sequence: TGTGCCAGCAGCCCGACAGGAAACAACTTAAACACCATATATTTT.

This chain joins TRBV10-3 and TRBJ1-5; 10 bases align to TRBD1. V shed 6 bases and J 3 bases; nucleotides not matched to a gene: 2. Germline V CDR1 and CDR2: ENHRY, SYGVKD. The CDR3 runs 14 residues. This CDR3 is CAISGTGDNQPQHF. CDR3 coding DNA: TGTGCCATCAGCGGGACAGGGGACAATCAGCCCCAGCATTTT.

The CDR3 spells CASSLAGGPIGELFF. In DNA form, the CDR3 reads TGTGCCAGCAGCTTAGCGGGGGGGCCCATCGGGGAGCTGTTTTTT. The V gene is TRBV7-6, the J gene TRBJ2-2; maybe TRBD2 (7 bases). Trimming removed 0 bases at V and 7 bases at J, with 12 bases between. From germline, CDR1 is SGHVS and CDR2 FNYEAQ. The CDR3 length is 15 residues.

The J gene is TRBJ2-5, the V gene TRBV7-2, with 11 bases that match TRBD1. V shed 5 bases, J shed 2 bases, and the junction held 7 bases outside the gene matches. The CDR3 has 16 amino acids. The germline V gene encodes CDR1 SGHTA and CDR2 FQGNSA. The CDR3 spells CASSPGQGVRQETQYF. CDR3 coding DNA: TGTGCCAGCAGCCCGGGACAGGGGGTCCGTCAAGAGACCCAGTACTTC.

This clone was observed a handful of times. The V and J genes are TRBV30 and TRBJ2-1; the match to TRBD2 covers 8 bases. Germline V gene data show CDR1 as GTSNPN and CDR2 as SVGIG (reference sequence). V gave up 0 bases and J gave up 5 bases; unmatched junction bases: 6. This CDR3 contains 15 residues. DNA for the CDR3: TGTGCCTGGAGTGTTGGAGCGGGGGTGGACAATGAGCAGTTCTTC. This translates into CAWSVGAGVDNEQFF.

This clone has only a few counts. J is TRBJ1-4 and V is TRBV5-1, with D unresolved. Germline values: CDR1 SGHRS, CDR2 YFSETQ. This CDR3 comprises 13 residues. Trimming took 4 bases from V and 7 from J, leaving 11 bases between them. This chain's CDR3 is CASSGQAGEKLFF. CDR3 DNA sequence: TGCGCCAGCAGCGGCCAGGCAGGTGAAAAACTGTTTTTT.

This clone was seen only a few times. The chain uses TRBV5-4 and TRBJ2-7, with TRBD1 as a possible D gene (7 bases). V dropped 1 base and J dropped 2 bases, with 13 bases sitting between them. The CDR3 is 15 residues long. From germline, CDR1 is SGHNT and CDR2 YYREEE (reference sequence). Here the CDR3 DNA reads TGTGCCAGCAGCTTGCAGGGGGGAGCTGCCTACGAGCAGTACTTC. Its protein is CASSLQGGAAYEQYF.

The chain has TRBV7-2 and TRBJ2-5; D not certain. Germline V gene sequence: CDR1 SGHTA, CDR2 FQGNSA. Trimming shortened V by 2 bases and J by 2 bases, and 3 bases separated the two germline ends. This CDR3 comprises 12 residues. CDR3 loop: CASSLTQETQYF. The CDR3 coding sequence is TGTGCCAGCAGCTTAACACAAGAGACCCAGTACTTC.

The chain uses TRBV15 and TRBJ2-2; the D gene is possibly TRBD1 (6 bases). Trimming cost V 5 bases and J 0 bases, with 10 bases left between them. Germline CDR1 and CDR2: LNHNV and YYDKDF (reference sequence). CDR3 length: 15 amino acids. The CDR3 sequence is CATSLGTTNTGELFF. The DNA of the CDR3 is TGTGCCACCAGCCTTGGGACAACGAACACCGGGGAGCTGTTTTTT.